Below, 7 T cell receptor beta chains from the same sample are listed, as sequenced in a study of cytomegalovirus exposure and HLA in healthy donors. PCR primers comprised 60 Vbeta and 13 Jbeta primers. Using immunoSEQ multiplex PCR, the repertoire was profiled, and TCRdb retains in-frame clones only, with some absent. Here the sample spans about 160,000 clones, roughly 81% being singletons. Input material: PBMCs. These receptors all stem from a woman aged 45-65 years in good health and CMV-seronegative.

The rearrangement links TRBV7-9 to TRBJ2-3, with D tentatively TRBD2 (7 bases). The CDR3 loop spans 14 amino acids. The V gene's germline CDR1 is SEHNR and CDR2 FQNEAQ (reference sequence). The V and J ends lost 7 bases and 4 bases respectively, with 15 bases between them. The CDR3 coding sequence is TGTGCCAGCAAAGAGGGGGGGGCGGCAGATACGCAGTATTTT. Translated, it gives CASKEGGAADTQYF.

The chain carries TRBV30 and TRBJ1-2; 9 nucleotides match TRBD1. After removal of 7 bases from V and 8 bases from J, the junction contained 5 bases not matched to a gene. This CDR3 is built from 11 residues. CDR1 and CDR2 from the germline V gene are GTSNPN and SVGIG (reference sequence). CDR3 sequence: CASGQGEGYTF. The CDR3 nucleotides read TGTGCCTCGGGACAGGGCGAAGGCTACACCTTC.

This clone showed up just a few times. Different DNA sequences within this sample yield the same CDR3. The genes are TRBV28 and TRBJ1-2; tentatively, D is TRBD1 (5 bases). Looked up from germline, CDR1 is MDHEN and CDR2 is SYDVKM. V was clipped by 6 bases and J by 4 bases, with 12 bases between them. The length of the CDR3 is 13 residues. The CDR3 reads CASRKPGIYGYTF. CDR3 DNA: TGTGCCAGCAGAAAACCAGGGATCTATGGCTACACCTTC.

The V gene is TRBV5-1, the J gene TRBJ2-3, with 9 bases identical to TRBD2. The CDR3 length is 16 residues. Looked up from germline, CDR1 is SGHRS and CDR2 is YFSETQ. V shed 4 bases, J shed 5 bases, and the junction held 11 bases outside the gene matches. The chain's CDR3 is CASSRTVAGEQDTQYF. The CDR3 DNA reads TGCGCCAGCAGCCGGACGGTAGCGGGAGAACAAGATACGCAGTATTTT.

The chain is built from TRBV28 and TRBJ2-6, with D possibly TRBD1 on 5 matching bases. CDR3 size: 18 residues. V lost 5 bases and J 2 bases, leaving 19 bases between the germline ends. Germline V gene data show CDR1 as MDHEN and CDR2 as SYDVKM. The CDR3 sequence: CASSGRRGQGPGANVLTF. The CDR3 DNA reads TGTGCCAGCAGTGGCCGGAGAGGACAAGGACCTGGGGCCAACGTCCTGACTTTC.

The V call is TRBV7-9, the J call TRBJ2-7; TRBD1 aligns across 7 bases. The CDR3 has 17 residues. V dropped 1 base and J dropped 0; count of bases not matched to a gene: 9. Germline CDR1 and CDR2: SEHNR and FQNEAQ (reference sequence). The CDR3 spells CASSLDLGQGDSYEQYF. CDR3 sequence (DNA): TGTGCCAGCAGCTTAGATTTAGGGCAGGGGGACTCCTACGAGCAGTACTTC. The variable domain in full, with the rest retrieved from reference TRBV7-9 and TRBJ2-7, is DTGVSQNPRHKITKRGQNVTFRCDPISEHNRLYWYRQTLGQGPEFLTYFQNEAQLEKSRLLSDRFSAERPKGSFSTLEIQRTEQGDSAMYLCASSLDLGQGDSYEQYFGPGTRLTVT.

The chain recombines TRBV9 with TRBJ1-1; unclear D gene. The germline V and J ends were trimmed by 3 bases and 1 base, with 10 bases remaining between them. Germline CDR1 is SGDLS and CDR2 is YYNGEE. The CDR3 is made up of 14 amino acids. The CDR3 DNA is TGTGCCAGCAGCGAGCGGGAGAGGAACACTGAAGCTTTCTTT. This sequence encodes CASSERERNTEAFF.